A selection of T cell receptor beta chains follows, all from one sample in a study of shared clonotypes between healthy human individuals. Method: immunoSEQ multiplex PCR; TCRdb's copy keeps in-frame clones and lacks some. The sample carries more than 900,000 clones, roughly 74% recorded once. Sequences were obtained from memory CD4+ T cells from PBMCs. The source is a man in his late teens or twenties in good health. Some clones in this sample may be carry-over from other donors' samples. CDR3s include the opening cysteine and the closing phenylalanine or tryptophan. Each record gives: V gene, J gene, D gene, CDR3 protein. D genes are given only for firm matches.

v_call: TRBV19; j_call: TRBJ2-1; d_call: TRBD1; cdr3_aa: CASRPRAGTGDNEQFF
v_call: TRBV25-1; j_call: TRBJ2-3; d_call: NA; cdr3_aa: CASSPSSTTDTQYF
v_call: TRBV5-6; j_call: TRBJ1-1; d_call: NA; cdr3_aa: CASRRTPTTEAFF
v_call: TRBV5-1; j_call: TRBJ2-7; d_call: NA; cdr3_aa: CASSRLPGQTYEQYF
v_call: TRBV7-3; j_call: TRBJ2-5; d_call: NA; cdr3_aa: CASSSTGGSWETQYF
v_call: TRBV27; j_call: TRBJ1-1; d_call: NA; cdr3_aa: CASSLRGFTEAFF
v_call: TRBV11-3; j_call: TRBJ2-1; d_call: TRBD2; cdr3_aa: CASSLGRLAEQFF
v_call: TRBV28; j_call: TRBJ1-5; d_call: NA; cdr3_aa: CASSLVGLQHF
v_call: TRBV7-2; j_call: TRBJ1-5; d_call: TRBD1; cdr3_aa: CASSLGGGGGFNQPQHF
v_call: TRBV2; j_call: TRBJ2-7; d_call: TRBD2; cdr3_aa: CASRPRLAGGIEQYF